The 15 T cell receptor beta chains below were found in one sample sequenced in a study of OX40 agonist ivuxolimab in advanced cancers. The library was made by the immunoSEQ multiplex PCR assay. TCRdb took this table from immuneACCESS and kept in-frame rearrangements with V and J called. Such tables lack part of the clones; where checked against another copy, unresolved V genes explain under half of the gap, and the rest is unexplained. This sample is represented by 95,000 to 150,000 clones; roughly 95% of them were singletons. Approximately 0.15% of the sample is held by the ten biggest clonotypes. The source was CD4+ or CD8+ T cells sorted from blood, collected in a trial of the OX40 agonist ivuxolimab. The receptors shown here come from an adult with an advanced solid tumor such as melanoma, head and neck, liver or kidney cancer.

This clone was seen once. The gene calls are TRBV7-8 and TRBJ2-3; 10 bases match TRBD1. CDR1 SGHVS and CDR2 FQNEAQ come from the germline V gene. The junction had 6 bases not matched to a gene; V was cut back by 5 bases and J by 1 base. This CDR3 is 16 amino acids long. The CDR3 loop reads CASSTTGTGGTDTQYF. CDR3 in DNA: TGTGCCAGCAGCACCACCGGGACAGGGGGCACAGATACGCAGTATTTT. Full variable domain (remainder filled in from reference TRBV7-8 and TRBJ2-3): GAGVSQSPRYKVAKRGQDVALRCDPISGHVSLFWYQQALGQGPEFLTYFQNEAQLDKSGLPSDRFFAERPEGSVSTLKIQRTQQEDSAVYLCASSTTGTGGTDTQYFGPGTRLTVL.

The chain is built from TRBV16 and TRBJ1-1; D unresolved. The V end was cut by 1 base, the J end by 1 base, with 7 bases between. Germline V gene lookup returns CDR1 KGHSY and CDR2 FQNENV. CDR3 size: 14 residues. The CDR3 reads CASSQWQTNTEAFF. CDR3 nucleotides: TGTGCCAGCAGCCAATGGCAGACGAACACTGAAGCTTTCTTT.

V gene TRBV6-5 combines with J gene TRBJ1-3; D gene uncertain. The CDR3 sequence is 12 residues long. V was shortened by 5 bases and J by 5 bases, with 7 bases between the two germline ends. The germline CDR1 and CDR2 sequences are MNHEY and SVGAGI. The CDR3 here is CASSADRNTIYF. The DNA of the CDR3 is TGTGCCAGCAGTGCCGACAGAAACACCATATATTTT.

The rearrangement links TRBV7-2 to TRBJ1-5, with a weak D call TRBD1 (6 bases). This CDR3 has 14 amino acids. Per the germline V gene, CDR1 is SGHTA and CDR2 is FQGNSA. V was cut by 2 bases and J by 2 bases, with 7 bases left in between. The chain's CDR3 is CASSLKGGNQPQHF. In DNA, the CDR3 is TGTGCCAGCAGCTTAAAGGGGGGCAATCAGCCCCAGCATTTT.

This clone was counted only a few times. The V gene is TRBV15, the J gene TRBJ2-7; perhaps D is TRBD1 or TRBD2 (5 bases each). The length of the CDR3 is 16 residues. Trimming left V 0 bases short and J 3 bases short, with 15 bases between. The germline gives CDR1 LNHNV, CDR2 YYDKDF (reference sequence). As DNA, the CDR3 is TGTGCCACCAGCAGAGACCAGGGAGTTAATTACTACGAGCAGTACTTC. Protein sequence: CATSRDQGVNYYEQYF.

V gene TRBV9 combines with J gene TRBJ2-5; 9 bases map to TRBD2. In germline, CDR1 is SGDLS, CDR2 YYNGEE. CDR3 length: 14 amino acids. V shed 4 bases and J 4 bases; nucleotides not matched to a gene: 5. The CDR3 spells CASSPGTSLETQYF. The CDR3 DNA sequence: TGTGCCAGCAGCCCGGGGACTAGCCTAGAGACCCAGTACTTC.

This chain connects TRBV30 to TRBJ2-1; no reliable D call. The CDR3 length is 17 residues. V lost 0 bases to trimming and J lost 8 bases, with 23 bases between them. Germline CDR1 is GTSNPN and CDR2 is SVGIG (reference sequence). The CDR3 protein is CAWSVRYNAQSGDEQFF. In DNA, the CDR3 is TGTGCCTGGAGTGTACGTTATAATGCCCAGAGTGGCGATGAGCAGTTCTTC.

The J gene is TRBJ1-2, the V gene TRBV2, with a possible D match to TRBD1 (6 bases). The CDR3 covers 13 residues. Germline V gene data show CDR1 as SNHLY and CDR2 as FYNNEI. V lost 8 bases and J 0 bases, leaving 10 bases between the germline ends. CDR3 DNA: TGTGCCAGCGAGGGGGGCGCTAACTATGGCTACACCTTC. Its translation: CASEGGANYGYTF.

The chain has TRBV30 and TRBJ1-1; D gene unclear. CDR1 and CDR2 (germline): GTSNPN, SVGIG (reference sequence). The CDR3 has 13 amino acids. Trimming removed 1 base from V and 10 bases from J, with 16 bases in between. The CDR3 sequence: CAWSGASGRGAFF. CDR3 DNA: TGTGCCTGGAGTGGGGCCTCGGGGAGAGGAGCTTTCTTT.

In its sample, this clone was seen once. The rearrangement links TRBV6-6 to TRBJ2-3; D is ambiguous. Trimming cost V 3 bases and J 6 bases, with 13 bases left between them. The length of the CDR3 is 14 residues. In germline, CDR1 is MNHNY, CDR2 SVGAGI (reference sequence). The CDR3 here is CASSYSPLLDTQYF. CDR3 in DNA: TGTGCCAGCAGTTATTCGCCCCTCTTGGATACGCAGTATTTT.

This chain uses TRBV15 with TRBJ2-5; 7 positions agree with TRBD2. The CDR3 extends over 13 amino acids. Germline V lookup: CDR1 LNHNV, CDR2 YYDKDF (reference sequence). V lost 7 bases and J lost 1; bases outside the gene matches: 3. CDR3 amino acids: CATTRGVQETQYF. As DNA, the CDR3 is TGTGCCACCACCCGGGGGGTCCAAGAGACCCAGTACTTC.

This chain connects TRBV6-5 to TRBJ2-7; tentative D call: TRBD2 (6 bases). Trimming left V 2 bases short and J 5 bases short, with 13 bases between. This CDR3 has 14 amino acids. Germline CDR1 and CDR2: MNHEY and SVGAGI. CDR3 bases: TGTGCCAGCAGTTACAGCGGAGGGCTCGACGAGCAGTACTTC. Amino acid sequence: CASSYSGGLDEQYF.

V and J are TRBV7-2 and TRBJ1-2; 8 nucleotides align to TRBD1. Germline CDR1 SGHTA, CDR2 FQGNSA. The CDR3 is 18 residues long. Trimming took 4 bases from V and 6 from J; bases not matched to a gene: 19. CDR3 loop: CASSWTSDRVGRKNGYTF. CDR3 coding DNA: TGTGCCAGCAGCTGGACATCGGACAGGGTAGGGAGAAAAAATGGCTACACCTTC.

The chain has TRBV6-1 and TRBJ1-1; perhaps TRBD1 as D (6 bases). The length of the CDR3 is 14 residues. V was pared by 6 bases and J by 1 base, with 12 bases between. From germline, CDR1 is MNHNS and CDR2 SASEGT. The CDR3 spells CASRESRGNTEAFF. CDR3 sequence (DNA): TGTGCCAGCAGGGAAAGCAGGGGGAACACTGAAGCTTTCTTT.

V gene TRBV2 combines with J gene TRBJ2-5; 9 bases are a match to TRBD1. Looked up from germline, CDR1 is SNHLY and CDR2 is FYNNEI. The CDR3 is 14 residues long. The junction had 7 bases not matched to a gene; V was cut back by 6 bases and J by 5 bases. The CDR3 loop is CASSEQGAAETQYF. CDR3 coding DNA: TGTGCCAGCAGCGAACAGGGGGCGGCGGAGACCCAGTACTTC.